Each of the 9 T cell receptor beta chains below was sequenced from the same sample in a study of identical twins. Each CDR3 protein is one row after TCRdb ran MiXCR on the 5' RACE reads. The repertoire has about 520,000 distinct CDR3 sequences, less than 25% of them found once; the top ten carry around 0.9%. These data also formed part of another study, on T cells expressing NK-cell markers.

Sequencing input: CD4+ T cells sorted from blood. These receptors all stem from a woman between 18 and 30 years old in good health.

A few counts support this clonotype. The V call is TRBV18, the J call TRBJ2-7, with D maybe TRBD1 (5 bases). The V and J ends lost 2 bases and 0 bases respectively, with 8 bases between them. CDR1 is KGHSH, CDR2 LQKENI, per germline. The CDR3 runs to 14 residues. The DNA for the CDR3 is TGTGCCAGCTCACCATCGACAGACTCCTACGAGCAGTACTTC. Amino acids: CASSPSTDSYEQYF.

The sample holds many counts of this clonotype. CDR3 protein: CASSWLLGSNNEQFF. For the CDR3, the DNA is TGCGCCAGCAGCTGGTTACTGGGGTCTAACAATGAGCAGTTCTTC. V gene TRBV5-1 combines with J gene TRBJ2-1; D call uncertain. V gave up 3 bases and J gave up 5 bases, with 15 bases separating them. CDR3 length: 15 amino acids. CDR1 and CDR2 from the germline V gene are SGHRS and YFSETQ.

The gene calls are TRBV28 and TRBJ1-1; D is ambiguous. There are 14 residues in the CDR3. V lost 4 bases to trimming and J lost 0 bases, with 9 bases between them. Germline V CDR1 and CDR2: MDHEN, SYDVKM. The CDR3 sequence: CASSSSRMNTEAFF. CDR3 in DNA: TGTGCCAGCAGTTCCAGTAGGATGAACACTGAAGCTTTCTTT.

This clonotype was seen more than once but under ten times. DNA for the CDR3: TGTGCCAGCAGTCCCGGTTCCCGGCAGAGGCGGTATTTT. It yields the protein CASSPGSRQRRYF. The chain couples TRBV6-1 to TRBJ2-3; no firm D call. Trimming shortened V by 5 bases and J by 14 bases, and 20 bases separated the two germline ends. The CDR3 has 13 amino acids. The germline V gene has CDR1 MNHNS and CDR2 SASEGT.

J is TRBJ2-3 and V is TRBV24-1; tentative D call: TRBD1 (5 bases). CDR1 and CDR2 (germline): KGHDR, SFDVKD. The CDR3 loop spans 16 amino acids. Trimming took off 3 bases at V and 0 bases at J, with 12 bases between the two ends. This CDR3 is CATSDQDTTSTDTQYF. The CDR3 DNA sequence: TGTGCCACCAGTGATCAGGACACTACTAGCACAGATACGCAGTATTTT.

This clonotype was detected only a few times. V is TRBV25-1 and J is TRBJ1-2; D call uncertain. Trimming left V 5 bases short and J 7 bases short, with 14 bases between. CDR3 length: 13 residues. The germline V gene has CDR1 MGHDK and CDR2 SYGVNS. The CDR3, as DNA: TGTGCCAGCAGTCGGTCAAGGATATCTGGCTACACCTTC. This gives the protein CASSRSRISGYTF.

This chain connects TRBV14 to TRBJ2-5; either TRBD1 or TRBD2 may fit D (6 bases each). V lost 0 bases to trimming and J lost 5 bases, with 25 bases between them. Germline V gene data show CDR1 as SGHDN and CDR2 as FVKESK. The CDR3 covers 19 residues. CDR3 bases: TGTGCCAGCAGCCAAGAACAGGGAGGAACAGTCCAGAAGGAGGAGACCCAGTACTTC. It yields the protein CASSQEQGGTVQKEETQYF.

V usage is TRBV7-2 and J usage is TRBJ2-7, with D possibly being TRBD1 or TRBD2 (5 bases each). The CDR3 spans 13 residues. V was pared by 5 bases and J by 3 bases, with 11 bases between. CDR1 is SGHTA, CDR2 FQGNSA, per germline. The CDR3 spells CASSRGRSYEQYF. CDR3 coding DNA: TGTGCCAGCAGCAGGGGACGTAGCTACGAGCAGTACTTC.

The chain has TRBV7-2 and TRBJ2-1; D remains unclear. Per germline, CDR1 SGHTA and CDR2 FQGNSA. V was shortened by 3 bases and J by 10 bases, with 13 bases between the two germline ends. The CDR3 spans 13 residues. CDR3 region: CASSLTSHLEQFF. As DNA, the CDR3 is TGTGCCAGCAGCTTGACGAGCCACCTCGAGCAGTTCTTC.